Listed below are T cell receptor beta chains from one sample, sequenced in a study of blood T cell repertoires in COVID-19. Some clones are missing from TCRdb's copy, which holds only in-frame ones; the method was immunoSEQ multiplex PCR. The data hold 150,000 to 200,000 clones, with around 89% observed a single time. The sequencing input was peripheral blood. These receptors were collected from a woman in her thirties with acute or convalescent COVID-19. The CDR3 runs from the conserved cysteine through the conserved F or W. Each record gives: clone size, V gene, J gene, D gene, CDR3 DNA, CDR3 protein. D genes are given only for firm matches. Clone sizes are given selectively: once, few, many, or a class where the clone is expanded.

clone_size: -
v_call: TRBV5-1
j_call: TRBJ1-2
d_call: TRBD1
cdr3_nt: TGCGCCAGCAGCTTGGAGGGACAGTTGAATGGCTACACCTTC
cdr3_aa: CASSLEGQLNGYTF

clone_size: -
v_call: TRBV29-1
j_call: TRBJ2-3
d_call: -
cdr3_nt: TGCAGCGTTGATGGTGAGAACACAGATACGCAGTATTTT
cdr3_aa: CSVDGENTDTQYF

clone_size: -
v_call: TRBV28
j_call: TRBJ2-5
d_call: TRBD2
cdr3_nt: TGTGCCAGCAGTTGGGGAGTTGGGGGGGATCAAGAGACCCAGTACTTC
cdr3_aa: CASSWGVGGDQETQYF

clone_size: -
v_call: TRBV28
j_call: TRBJ2-3
d_call: -
cdr3_nt: TGTGCCAGCAGTGCCCGCTACGATACGCAGTATTTT
cdr3_aa: CASSARYDTQYF

clone_size: once
v_call: TRBV3-1/TRBV3-2
j_call: TRBJ2-2
d_call: TRBD1
cdr3_nt: TGTGCCAGCAGCGGATTCCGGGACAGGGTCCCGGTCGCGGGAGAATGGGAGCTGTTTTTT
cdr3_aa: CASSGFRDRVPVAGEWELFF

clone_size: -
v_call: TRBV7-6
j_call: TRBJ2-3
d_call: TRBD2
cdr3_nt: TGTGCCAGCAGCTTAGACGGACTAGCGGGAGGGCCAACAGATACGCAGTATTTT
cdr3_aa: CASSLDGLAGGPTDTQYF

clone_size: -
v_call: TRBV10-3
j_call: TRBJ2-7
d_call: -
cdr3_nt: TGTGCCATCAGGGGAACCAGGGAAGTCTACTTC
cdr3_aa: CAIRGTREVYF

clone_size: -
v_call: TRBV25-1
j_call: TRBJ1-2
d_call: -
cdr3_nt: TGTGCCAGCAGTGTTGGACAGATCGACGGCTACACCTTC
cdr3_aa: CASSVGQIDGYTF

clone_size: -
v_call: TRBV2
j_call: TRBJ2-2
d_call: -
cdr3_nt: TGTGCCAGCAGCCAGAAGGTGCGGACCGGGGAGCTGTTTTTT
cdr3_aa: CASSQKVRTGELFF

clone_size: -
v_call: TRBV6-2/TRBV6-3
j_call: TRBJ1-5
d_call: -
cdr3_nt: TGTGCCAGCAGTTACGAGGTAGGTCGGCCCCAGCATTTT
cdr3_aa: CASSYEVGRPQHF

clone_size: -
v_call: TRBV5-1
j_call: TRBJ2-7
d_call: -
cdr3_nt: TGCGCCAGCAGCTTGGGGGAGAATTACTACGAGCAGTACTTC
cdr3_aa: CASSLGENYYEQYF

clone_size: -
v_call: TRBV7-2
j_call: TRBJ2-5
d_call: TRBD1
cdr3_nt: TGTGCCAGCAGCTCCTGGGACAGGGGCCAAGAGACCCAGTACTTC
cdr3_aa: CASSSWDRGQETQYF

clone_size: -
v_call: TRBV7-9
j_call: TRBJ2-3
d_call: -
cdr3_nt: TGTGCCAGCAGCTTACGGTCAGATACGCAGTATTTT
cdr3_aa: CASSLRSDTQYF

clone_size: -
v_call: TRBV28
j_call: TRBJ2-7
d_call: -
cdr3_nt: TGTGCCAGCAGGAGGGGGTACGAGCAGTACTTC
cdr3_aa: CASRRGYEQYF

clone_size: once
v_call: TRBV5-4
j_call: TRBJ2-3
d_call: TRBD2
cdr3_nt: TGTGCCAGCAGCCCCGGACTAGATAGGGCCACAGATACGCAGTATTTT
cdr3_aa: CASSPGLDRATDTQYF

clone_size: -
v_call: TRBV25-1
j_call: TRBJ2-5
d_call: TRBD2
cdr3_nt: TGTGCCAGCAGTGATCCCGCCGGGACTAGGGGGGAGACCCAGTACTTC
cdr3_aa: CASSDPAGTRGETQYF

clone_size: -
v_call: TRBV28
j_call: TRBJ2-5
d_call: -
cdr3_nt: TGTGCCAGCAGTCATGACCCCACGAGGCAAGAGACCCAGTACTTC
cdr3_aa: CASSHDPTRQETQYF

clone_size: -
v_call: TRBV2
j_call: TRBJ2-7
d_call: TRBD1
cdr3_nt: TGTGCCAGCAGTGAAGACAGGGGGTTGGAGCAGTACTTC
cdr3_aa: CASSEDRGLEQYF

clone_size: -
v_call: TRBV18
j_call: TRBJ2-2
d_call: -
cdr3_nt: TGTGCCAGCTCCCCGACCGGGGAGCTGTTTTTT
cdr3_aa: CASSPTGELFF

clone_size: once
v_call: TRBV10-2
j_call: TRBJ2-1
d_call: -
cdr3_nt: TGCGCCAGCAAAACGGTGGAGGGAGGCCCGTCCTACAATGAGCAGTTCTTC
cdr3_aa: CASKTVEGGPSYNEQFF

clone_size: -
v_call: TRBV3-1/TRBV3-2
j_call: TRBJ2-3
d_call: -
cdr3_nt: TGTGCCAGCAGGACAGGCTCTAGCACAGATACGCAGTATTTT
cdr3_aa: CASRTGSSTDTQYF

clone_size: -
v_call: TRBV5-1
j_call: TRBJ2-5
d_call: TRBD1
cdr3_nt: TGCGCCAGCAGCTCCGGGACAGGGTCGAAAGAGACCCAGTACTTC
cdr3_aa: CASSSGTGSKETQYF

clone_size: -
v_call: TRBV5-1
j_call: TRBJ2-2
d_call: -
cdr3_nt: TGCGCCAGTAAGCCCGAGATTCACTCCGGGGAGCTGTTTTTT
cdr3_aa: CASKPEIHSGELFF

clone_size: -
v_call: TRBV4-1
j_call: TRBJ2-7
d_call: TRBD1
cdr3_nt: TGCGCCAGCAGCCGATCCGGGACAGGGGTTTACGAGCAGTACTTC
cdr3_aa: CASSRSGTGVYEQYF

clone_size: -
v_call: TRBV2
j_call: TRBJ2-7
d_call: -
cdr3_nt: TGTGCCAGCAGTCTCGGGACTTTACCCTACGAGCAGTACTTC
cdr3_aa: CASSLGTLPYEQYF

clone_size: -
v_call: TRBV5-1
j_call: TRBJ1-4
d_call: TRBD1
cdr3_nt: TGCGCCAGCAGCACGGGCACAGGGGCGGGAAATGAAAAACTGTTTTTT
cdr3_aa: CASSTGTGAGNEKLFF

clone_size: -
v_call: TRBV10-3
j_call: TRBJ1-2
d_call: TRBD1
cdr3_nt: TGTGCCACGGTGTTCGGGACAGGGTCGGTCGGCTACACCTTC
cdr3_aa: CATVFGTGSVGYTF

clone_size: -
v_call: TRBV25-1
j_call: TRBJ2-5
d_call: TRBD2
cdr3_nt: TGTGCCAGCAGTCCGCGACTAGCGGTCCTCCAAGAGACCCAGTACTTC
cdr3_aa: CASSPRLAVLQETQYF

clone_size: -
v_call: TRBV7-9
j_call: TRBJ2-2
d_call: -
cdr3_nt: TGTGCCAGCGACTCTCTGAAACCGACCGGGGAGCTGTTTTTT
cdr3_aa: CASDSLKPTGELFF

clone_size: -
v_call: TRBV5-1
j_call: TRBJ2-6
d_call: -
cdr3_nt: TGCGCCAGTCTGGGGGCCAACGTCCTGACTTTC
cdr3_aa: CASLGANVLTF

clone_size: -
v_call: TRBV14
j_call: TRBJ1-1
d_call: -
cdr3_nt: TGTGCCAGCAGCCTGACTATGAACACTGAAGCTTTCTTT
cdr3_aa: CASSLTMNTEAFF

clone_size: -
v_call: TRBV24-1
j_call: TRBJ2-3
d_call: -
cdr3_nt: TGTGCCACCAGCAGAAGGGGGAGCACAGATACGCAGTATTTT
cdr3_aa: CATSRRGSTDTQYF

clone_size: -
v_call: TRBV18
j_call: TRBJ1-2
d_call: -
cdr3_nt: TGTGCCAGCTCACCAACCGCGACTTATGGCTACACCTTC
cdr3_aa: CASSPTATYGYTF

clone_size: once
v_call: TRBV11-3
j_call: TRBJ2-7
d_call: -
cdr3_nt: TGTGCCAGCAGCTTAGTCCGGGAGACGTACGAGCAGTACTTC
cdr3_aa: CASSLVRETYEQYF

clone_size: -
v_call: TRBV30
j_call: TRBJ1-4
d_call: TRBD1
cdr3_nt: TGTGCCTGGAGTCCCCCTAGACAGGGCTGGAAAAAACTGTTTTTT
cdr3_aa: CAWSPPRQGWKKLFF

clone_size: -
v_call: TRBV11-2
j_call: TRBJ2-5
d_call: TRBD1
cdr3_nt: TGTGCCAGCAGCCCTCCGTTGGGCAGGGGGCGACGAGAGACCCAGTACTTC
cdr3_aa: CASSPPLGRGRRETQYF

clone_size: -
v_call: TRBV19
j_call: TRBJ1-2
d_call: TRBD1
cdr3_nt: TGTGCCAGTAGCCTAATGGGACAGATGCGGACCTTC
cdr3_aa: CASSLMGQMRTF

clone_size: -
v_call: TRBV28
j_call: TRBJ1-5
d_call: TRBD1
cdr3_nt: TGTGCCAGCAGTTTAATACAGGGGGCATGGCCCCAGCATTTT
cdr3_aa: CASSLIQGAWPQHF

clone_size: once
v_call: TRBV3-1/TRBV3-2
j_call: TRBJ2-3
d_call: -
cdr3_nt: TGTGCCAGCAGCCCTTCTCAGATCGGGTCCGATACGCAGTATTTT
cdr3_aa: CASSPSQIGSDTQYF

clone_size: -
v_call: TRBV19
j_call: TRBJ1-5
d_call: -
cdr3_nt: TGTGCCAGTAGCAATACAGGCCCCAATCAGCCCCAGCATTTT
cdr3_aa: CASSNTGPNQPQHF

clone_size: -
v_call: TRBV9
j_call: TRBJ1-4
d_call: -
cdr3_nt: TGTGCCAGCAGCGTAACGGGGTGGGGGCCCCCCAATGAAAAACTGTTTTTT
cdr3_aa: CASSVTGWGPPNEKLFF

clone_size: -
v_call: TRBV27
j_call: TRBJ1-1
d_call: -
cdr3_nt: TGTGCCAGCAGCGCGGGACCCCTCCGCAAGAACACTGAAGCTTTCTTT
cdr3_aa: CASSAGPLRKNTEAFF

clone_size: -
v_call: TRBV6-5
j_call: TRBJ1-6
d_call: -
cdr3_nt: TGTGCCAGCAGCCCCGCGGGACTATATAATTCACCCCTCCACTTT
cdr3_aa: CASSPAGLYNSPLHF